This T cell receptor (beta chain) was sequenced for a study of HIV-infected children after antiretroviral therapy interruption. Study context: Most children had recorded EBV and CMV exposure. The study, taken as a whole, reports: Naive CD4+ CDR3 sharing between time points fell after interruption began. Naive CD4+ Gini coefficient rose by interruption end, suggesting clonal expansion.

This clonotype was seen ten or more times. What it recognizes is unknown. The treatment: PENTA 11 planned treatment interruption arm or continuous ART arm. Only samples with at least 5 million viable PBMCs qualified. This CDR3 contains 15 residues. V lost 0 bases and J 2 bases, leaving 8 bases between the germline ends. Germline CDR1 and CDR2: ENHRY and SYGVKD. RNA-based 3' RACE libraries used unique molecular identifiers. TCRdb ran MiXCR on the 3' RACE reads and lists one entry per CDR3 protein. The sample has approximately 95,000 distinct CDR3 sequences, 6% to 8.5% seen once. The chain couples TRBV10-3 to TRBJ1-5; no definite D call. This sequence was found in a pool of human donors with HIV. The sample was CD45RA+ CD4+ T cells from PBMCs, pooled from several time points, taken from a donor given antiretroviral therapy, either interrupted or continuous. Described subset: naive CD4+ CD45RA+ CD45RO- T cells. In nucleotides, the CDR3 is TGTGCCATCAGTGAGTCCAGTGGGGGCAATCAGCCCCAGCATTTT. Protein sequence: CAISESSGGNQPQHF.